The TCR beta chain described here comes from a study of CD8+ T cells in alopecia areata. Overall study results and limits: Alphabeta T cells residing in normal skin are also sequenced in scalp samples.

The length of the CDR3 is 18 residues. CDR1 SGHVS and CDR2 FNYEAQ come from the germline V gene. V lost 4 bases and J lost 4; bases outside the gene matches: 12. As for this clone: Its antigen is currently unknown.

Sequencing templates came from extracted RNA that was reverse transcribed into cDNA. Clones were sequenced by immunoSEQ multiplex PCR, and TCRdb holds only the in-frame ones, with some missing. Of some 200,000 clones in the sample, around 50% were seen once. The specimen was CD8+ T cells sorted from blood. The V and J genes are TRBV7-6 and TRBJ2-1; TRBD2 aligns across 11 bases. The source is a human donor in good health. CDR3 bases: TGTGCCAGCAGCTCGCTTTCGAGACTAGCGGGGAGTTACAATGAGCAGTTCTTC. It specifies CASSSLSRLAGSYNEQFF.